These 17 T cell receptor beta chains originate from one sample sequenced in a study of Ad26.COV2.S vaccination and SARS-CoV-2 variants (dated by TCRdb to the early 2020s). The sample's time point, from its label and the paper: individuals recovered from natural SARS-CoV-2 infection. The receptor library was made with the immunoSEQ multiplex PCR assay. The source is immuneACCESS, and TCRdb retained only in-frame sequences with V and J called. Part of the clones is not carried over; for the studies checked, unresolved V genes explain less than half of this, and the remainder is unexplained. The sample data list approximately 140,000 clones, and just over 85% of these were observed just once. Clones ranked in the top ten supply around 5% of the sample. Here the sequenced sample was peripheral blood, taken after recovery from COVID-19. All receptors come from a human donor who had recovered from COVID-19.

The V gene is TRBV7-6, the J gene TRBJ2-3; D gene ambiguous. CDR1 is SGHVS and CDR2 is FNYEAQ in the germline V gene. Trimming took off 0 bases at V and 4 bases at J, with 8 bases between the two ends. The CDR3 is made up of 14 amino acids. CDR3 DNA: TGTGCCAGCAGCTTAGCCCAGGCCGCAGATACGCAGTATTTT. It yields the protein CASSLAQAADTQYF.

CDR3 sequence: CASSYPRGGVNEQFF. The CDR3 bases are TGTGCCAGCAGTTACCCGCGGGGGGGCGTGAATGAGCAGTTCTTC. The chain links TRBV6-2 or TRBV6-3 to TRBJ2-1, with 9 bases lining up with TRBD2. Germline V gives CDR1 MNHEY, CDR2 SVGEGT. Unmatched junction bases numbered 6, after V lost 2 bases and J lost 7 bases. The CDR3 contains 15 residues.

Regarding this clone: This sample includes further DNA sequences coding for the same CDR3. This rearrangement joins TRBV9 to TRBJ2-3; 8 nucleotides line up with TRBD2. J gave up 6 bases and V 0 bases, and 3 bases lay outside the gene matches. CDR3 length: 14 residues. Germline CDR1 SGDLS, CDR2 YYNGEE. CDR3 nucleotide sequence: TGTGCCAGCAGCGTAGACGGGGGGGCCGATACGCAGTATTTT. Translation: CASSVDGGADTQYF.

The chain employs TRBV6-5 and TRBJ2-6; D might be TRBD1 or TRBD2, each matching 5 bases. CDR3 size: 15 residues. With 4 bases removed from V and 0 bases from J, the gap between germline ends came to 7 bases. The germline V gene has CDR1 MNHEY and CDR2 SVGAGI. The CDR3 DNA is TGTGCCAGCAGTTGGGGGTTCTCTGGGGCCAACGTCCTGACTTTC. It translates to CASSWGFSGANVLTF.

This chain uses TRBV9 with TRBJ2-7, with a weak D call TRBD1 (6 bases). The CDR3 runs to 14 residues. Trimming pared 3 bases from V and 0 bases from J, leaving 10 bases between. Germline CDR1 reads SGDLS; CDR2 reads YYNGEE. CDR3 in DNA: TGTGCCAGCAGCGCCACAGGGAGCTCCTACGAGCAGTACTTC. It translates to CASSATGSSYEQYF.

This chain links TRBV7-2 with TRBJ2-7; D is possibly TRBD1 (5 bases). With 0 bases removed from V and 7 bases from J, the gap between germline ends came to 10 bases. This CDR3 contains 13 residues. Germline assignment: CDR1 SGHTA and CDR2 FQGNSA. In nucleotides, the CDR3 is TGTGCCAGCAGCTTAGCAGGACAAACTGAGCAGTACTTC. It yields the protein CASSLAGQTEQYF. Combining the CDR3 with reference TRBV7-2 and TRBJ2-7 gives the whole variable domain GAGVSQSPSNKVTEKGKDVELRCDPISGHTALYWYRQSLGQGLEFLIYFQGNSAPDKSGLPSDRFSAERTGGSVSTLTIQRTQQEDSAVYLCASSLAGQTEQYFGPGTRLTVT.

The genes are TRBV2 and TRBJ2-5, with a tentative D call TRBD2 (6 bases). CDR3 length: 15 residues. Looked up from germline, CDR1 is SNHLY and CDR2 is FYNNEI. Trimming took 8 bases from V and 0 from J, leaving 16 bases between them. CDR3 in amino acids: CASRSWRGHQETQYF. CDR3 in DNA: TGTGCCAGCCGGTCGTGGCGGGGCCACCAAGAGACCCAGTACTTC.

This clone has a handful of counts. The chain combines TRBV7-2 with TRBJ2-7; TRBD2 aligns across 7 bases. The ends lost 3 bases at V and 1 base at J; junction bases unmatched: 6. The CDR3 length is 15 residues. The germline gives CDR1 SGHTA, CDR2 FQGNSA. The CDR3 protein is CASSFTPGGSYEQYF. The DNA of the CDR3 is TGTGCCAGCAGCTTCACTCCGGGGGGTTCCTACGAGCAGTACTTC.

Here the CDR3 DNA reads TGTGCCAGTAGTATAGGGACTAGCGGGGCCTACAATGAGCAGTTCTTC. It encodes CASSIGTSGAYNEQFF. The chain recombines TRBV19 with TRBJ2-1, with 12 bases aligning to TRBD2. CDR3 size: 16 residues. Unmatched junction bases numbered 0, after V lost 1 base and J lost 2 bases. Germline CDR1 and CDR2: LNHDA and SQIVND (reference sequence).

This chain joins TRBV18 and TRBJ1-1; D gene ambiguous. Trimming removed 4 bases at V and 4 bases at J, with 13 bases between. CDR1 is KGHSH and CDR2 is LQKENI in the germline V gene. The CDR3 is made up of 14 amino acids. CDR3 residues: CASSLGGFSTEAFF. CDR3 nucleotide sequence: TGTGCCAGCTCACTCGGTGGATTCAGCACTGAAGCTTTCTTT.

V and J are TRBV2 and TRBJ2-2; tentatively, D is TRBD1 (5 bases). Trimming shortened V by 6 bases and J by 7 bases, and 18 bases separated the two germline ends. The CDR3 has 15 residues. Germline lookup yields CDR1 SNHLY and CDR2 FYNNEI. This chain's CDR3 is CASSDLGQGIGELFF. CDR3 nucleotide sequence: TGTGCCAGCAGCGACCTGGGGCAGGGTATCGGGGAGCTGTTTTTT.

The genes are TRBV4-1 and TRBJ1-5, with D possibly TRBD1 on 5 matching bases. Trimming stripped 4 bases from V and 4 bases from J, with 14 bases between. Germline assignment: CDR1 MGHRA and CDR2 YSYEKL. The CDR3 has 15 amino acids. The DNA for the CDR3 is TGCGCCAGCAGCCTGGAAAGGGGAGGTAATCAGCCCCAGCATTTT. Translation: CASSLERGGNQPQHF.

The V gene is TRBV28, the J gene TRBJ1-2, with 8 bases that match TRBD1. The CDR3 extends over 13 amino acids. With V trimmed by 4 bases and J by 7 bases, 5 bases remained unmatched. The germline V gene encodes CDR1 MDHEN and CDR2 SYDVKM. CDR3 protein: CASSYQGAGGYTF. The CDR3 DNA reads as TGTGCCAGCAGTTATCAGGGGGCTGGTGGCTACACCTTC.

The chain couples TRBV27 to TRBJ2-7; 8 positions agree with TRBD2. Germline CDR1 reads MNHEY; CDR2 reads SMNVEV (reference sequence). V lost 5 bases, J lost 2 bases, and 2 bases stayed unmatched. CDR3 length: 13 residues. CDR3 in DNA: TGTGCCAGCAGTGCGGGGGGACCCTACGAGCAGTACTTC. Translated, it gives CASSAGGPYEQYF.

This clone was found once. This chain joins TRBV29-1 and TRBJ2-3; D possibly matches TRBD1 or TRBD2 (5 bases each). CDR1 and CDR2 (germline): SQVTM, ANQGSEA. This CDR3 is 15 amino acids long. Trimming removed 8 bases at V and 6 bases at J, with 24 bases between. The CDR3 coding sequence is TGCAGCTCCGAGGGGATGAAGGGGTCCTCCGATACGCAGTATTTT. Its translation is CSSEGMKGSSDTQYF.

This clone was counted once. The chain employs TRBV5-1 and TRBJ2-1; 7 bases map to TRBD2. Unmatched junction bases numbered 10, after V lost 0 bases and J lost 7 bases. This CDR3 spans 16 amino acids. CDR1 is SGHRS and CDR2 is YFSETQ in the germline V gene. The CDR3 DNA reads TGCGCCAGCAGCTTGGGGCGGGAGCGGGGCCAAAATGAGCAGTTCTTC. Protein sequence: CASSLGRERGQNEQFF.

The rearrangement links TRBV4-3 to TRBJ1-5; D call uncertain. The CDR3 length is 13 residues. Deletions cut 0 bases from V and 7 bases from J, with 7 bases between. Germline V CDR1 and CDR2: LGHNA, YSLEER. This CDR3 reads CASSQDRTQPQHF. The CDR3 region has the DNA TGCGCCAGCAGCCAAGATAGGACCCAGCCCCAGCATTTT.